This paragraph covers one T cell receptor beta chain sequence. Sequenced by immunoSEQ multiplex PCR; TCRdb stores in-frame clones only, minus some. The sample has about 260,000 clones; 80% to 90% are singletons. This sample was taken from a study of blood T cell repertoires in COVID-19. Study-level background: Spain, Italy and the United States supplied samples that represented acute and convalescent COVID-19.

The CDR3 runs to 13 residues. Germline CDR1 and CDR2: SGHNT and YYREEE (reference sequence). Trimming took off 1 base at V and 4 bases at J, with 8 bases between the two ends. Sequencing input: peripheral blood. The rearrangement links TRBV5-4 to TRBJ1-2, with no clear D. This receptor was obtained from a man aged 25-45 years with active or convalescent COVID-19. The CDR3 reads CASSLQNFYGYTF. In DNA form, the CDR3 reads TGTGCCAGCAGCTTGCAAAACTTCTATGGCTACACCTTC.